This T cell receptor beta chain stems from a study of blood T cells in healthy people across ages. Study-wide findings and caveats: Estimated diversity, derived from one million T cells, was regarded as an underestimate.

This CDR3 spans 13 amino acids. The germline gives CDR1 SNHLY, CDR2 FYNNEI. V was clipped by 8 bases and J by 5 bases, with 15 bases between them. A second about 6 to 12 cycle PCR used barcoded and J-beta primers. TCRdb itself ran the 5' RACE reads through MiXCR, one entry per CDR3 protein. The sample carries 1.5 million to 2 million distinct CDR3 sequences, about 50% recorded once. On this clonotype: Its antigen remains unknown.

Drawing of peripheral blood yielded 7.5 to 10 milliliters from each donor. The receptor's source is a woman aged 40 to 55 in good health. Material: blood. The chain couples TRBV2 to TRBJ1-2, with TRBD1 as a possible D gene (5 bases). DNA of the CDR3: TGTGCCAGCGGGGCAGGGAAGGGGTATGGCTACACCTTC. The encoded protein is CASGAGKGYGYTF.